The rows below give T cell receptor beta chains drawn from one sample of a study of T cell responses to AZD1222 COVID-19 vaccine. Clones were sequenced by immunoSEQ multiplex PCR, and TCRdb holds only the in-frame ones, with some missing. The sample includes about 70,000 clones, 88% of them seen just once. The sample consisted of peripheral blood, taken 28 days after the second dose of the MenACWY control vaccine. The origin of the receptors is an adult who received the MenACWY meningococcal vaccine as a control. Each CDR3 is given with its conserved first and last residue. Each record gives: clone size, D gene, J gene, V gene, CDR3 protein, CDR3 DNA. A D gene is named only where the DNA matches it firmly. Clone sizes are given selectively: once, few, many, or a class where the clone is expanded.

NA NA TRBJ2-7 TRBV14 CASSRKEGVTYEQYF TGTGCCAGCAGCCGAAAAGAGGGGGTCACCTACGAGCAGTACTTC
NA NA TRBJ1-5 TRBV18 CASSGQQERPQHF TGTGCCAGCTCAGGACAGCAGGAGAGGCCCCAGCATTTT
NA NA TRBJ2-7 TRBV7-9 CASSLVSIGTHGEREQYF TGTGCCAGCAGCTTAGTTTCTATCGGGACACATGGTGAGCGCGAGCAGTACTTC
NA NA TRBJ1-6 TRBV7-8 CASSSPFRVSTNSPLHF TGTGCCAGCAGCTCGCCTTTCCGGGTCTCCACTAATTCACCCCTCCACTTT
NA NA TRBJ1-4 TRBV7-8 CASSLVGRINEKLFF TGTGCCAGCAGCTTAGTAGGCCGGATTAATGAAAAACTGTTTTTT
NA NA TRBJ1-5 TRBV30 CAWSVDSYQPQHF TGTGCCTGGAGTGTAGACAGTTATCAGCCCCAGCATTTT
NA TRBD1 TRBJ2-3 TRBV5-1 CASSLVGTGGADTQYF TGCGCCAGCAGCTTGGTGGGGACAGGGGGCGCCGATACGCAGTATTTT
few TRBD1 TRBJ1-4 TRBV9 CASSPGGTGSNEKLFF TGTGCCAGCAGCCCAGGTGGGACAGGGAGTAATGAAAAACTGTTTTTT
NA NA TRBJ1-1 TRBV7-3 CASSSGLVNTEAFF TGTGCCAGCAGCTCGGGATTAGTTAACACTGAAGCTTTCTTT
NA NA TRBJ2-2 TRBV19 CASSMAARGTGELFF TGTGCCAGTAGTATGGCAGCTCGGGGTACCGGGGAGCTGTTTTTT
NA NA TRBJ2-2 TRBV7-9 CASSLRQGPNTGELFF TGTGCCAGCAGCTTACGGCAGGGGCCAAACACCGGGGAGCTGTTTTTT
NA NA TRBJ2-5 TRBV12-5 CASGPGPAIETQYF TGTGCTAGTGGACCAGGGCCTGCAATCGAGACCCAGTACTTC
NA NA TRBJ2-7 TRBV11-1 CASSLGVTEQYF TGTGCCAGCAGCTTAGGGGTAACCGAGCAGTACTTC
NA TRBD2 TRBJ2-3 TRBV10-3 CAIKKRGDTDTQYF TGTGCCATCAAGAAGCGGGGGGACACAGATACGCAGTATTTT
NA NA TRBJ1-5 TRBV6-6 CASSLDRSGNQPQHF TGTGCCAGCAGTCTCGACAGGTCGGGCAATCAGCCCCAGCATTTT
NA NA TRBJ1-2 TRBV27 CASSLRGPLNYGYTF TGTGCCAGCAGTTTAAGAGGGCCCCTTAACTATGGCTACACCTTC
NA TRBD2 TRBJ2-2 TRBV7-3 CASSLSVAGTSSAGELFF TGTGCCAGCAGCTTAAGTGTAGCGGGGACTTCGTCCGCCGGGGAGCTGTTTTTT
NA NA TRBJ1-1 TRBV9 CASSVEPGSTEAFF TGTGCCAGCAGCGTAGAACCGGGGAGTACTGAAGCTTTCTTT
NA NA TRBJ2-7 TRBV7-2 CASSLAVVGSYEQYF TGTGCCAGCAGCTTAGCCGTAGTAGGTTCCTACGAGCAGTACTTC
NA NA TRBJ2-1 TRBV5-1 CASSPGTTNEQFF TGCGCCAGCAGCCCCGGGACGACAAATGAGCAGTTCTTC